Each of the 2 T cell receptor beta chains below was sequenced from the same sample in a study of radiotherapy plus CTLA-4 blockade in lung cancer. Libraries were prepared by immunoSEQ multiplex PCR; TCRdb keeps only in-frame clonotypes and omits some of them. The table records under 35,000 clones, more than 70% of them present only once. This sample comprised peripheral blood, obtained from a patient treated with radiotherapy plus ipilimumab. The source is a human donor with non-small cell lung cancer whose response to radiotherapy plus ipilimumab could not be evaluated.

J is TRBJ2-3 and V is TRBV5-1; 11 bases are a match to TRBD2. Germline lookup yields CDR1 SGHRS and CDR2 YFSETQ. The V and J ends lost 0 bases and 4 bases, in that order; junction bases with no gene match: 4. This CDR3 has 16 amino acids. CDR3 nucleotides: TGCGCCAGCAGCTTGGCCCGACTAGCGGGATCAGATACGCAGTATTTT. Its translation: CASSLARLAGSDTQYF.

This clone has a single count. The CDR3 DNA follows: TGTGCCAGCAGCTTAGCCGGGGTCGGAGAGACCCAGTACTTC. Its protein product is CASSLAGVGETQYF. The chain has TRBV7-9 and TRBJ2-5; weak D call: TRBD2 (5 bases). Trimming left V 0 bases short and J 4 bases short, with 9 bases between. Germline loops: CDR1 SEHNR, CDR2 FQNEAQ (reference sequence). The CDR3 runs 14 residues.